These 23 T cell receptor beta chains share one sample of origin, sequenced in a study of Ad26.COV2.S vaccination and SARS-CoV-2 variants. Method: immunoSEQ multiplex PCR; TCRdb's copy keeps in-frame clones and lacks some. The sample lists 300,000 to 400,000 clones; around four fifths were seen once. Treatment in this sample: about 20 received Ad26.COV2.S at low or high dose, single or two shots; roughly five received placebo; per-sample allocation not given. It was on day 63 after the first vaccine or placebo injection that samples were taken. The sample was peripheral blood, taken in a trial of Ad26.COV2.S vaccine versus placebo. These receptors came from a person aged 18-65 years who received the Ad26.COV2.S COVID-19 vaccine or a placebo.

This rearrangement joins TRBV3-1 (or the pseudogene TRBV3-2) to TRBJ1-2; D perhaps matches TRBD1 (6 bases). V was clipped by 4 bases and J by 7 bases, with 13 bases between them. The length of the CDR3 is 13 residues. Looked up from germline, CDR1 is LGHDT and CDR2 is YNNKEL (reference sequence). In DNA, the CDR3 is TGTGCCAGCAGCCGGGATCACAGGGTTGGCTACACCTTC. Amino acid sequence: CASSRDHRVGYTF.

This chain connects TRBV27 to TRBJ2-4, with a weak D call TRBD1 (6 bases). V shed 4 bases and J shed 0 bases, with 19 bases lying between them. The CDR3 is made up of 18 amino acids. Germline lookup yields CDR1 MNHEY and CDR2 SMNVEV (reference sequence). The CDR3 is CASSSLYRDKIAKNIQYF. In nucleotides, the CDR3 is TGTGCCAGCAGTTCACTTTACCGGGACAAGATAGCCAAAAACATTCAGTACTTC.

The CDR3 DNA reads TGTGCCAGCAGCGGTGGCCCTTCGGGCCAAAGCGCAACTAATGAAAAACTGTTTTTT. This codes for CASSGGPSGQSATNEKLFF. The genes are TRBV6-7 and TRBJ1-4; D unclear. TRBV6-7 is an ORF for which the function is uncertain. V was shortened by 6 bases and J by 0 bases, with 23 bases between the two germline ends. The CDR3 sequence is 19 residues long.

The chain couples TRBV14 to TRBJ1-1, with D uncertain. CDR1 SGHDN and CDR2 FVKESK come from the germline V gene. CDR3 length: 13 residues. Deletions cut 1 base from V and 11 bases from J, with 14 bases between. CDR3 bases: TGTGCCAGCAGCCAAGGCCCCCAGGCTTGGGCTTTCTTT. Its protein product is CASSQGPQAWAFF. Looking up the rest from reference TRBV14 and TRBJ1-1 gives the full variable domain: EAGVTQFPSHSVIEKGQTVTLRCDPISGHDNLYWYRRVMGKEIKFLLHFVKESKQDESGMPNNRFLAERTGGTYSTLKVQPAELEDSGVYFCASSQGPQAWAFFGQGTRLTVV.

CDR3 region: CASSFIRAMNTEAFF. CDR3 in DNA: TGTGCCAGCAGCTTCATCAGGGCAATGAACACTGAAGCTTTCTTT. V is TRBV7-3 and J is TRBJ1-1; TRBD1 might be the D (5 bases). CDR1 is SGHTA and CDR2 is FQGTGA in the germline V gene. The V and J ends lost 3 bases and 0 bases respectively, with 11 bases between them. The CDR3 totals 15 residues.

The V and J genes are TRBV18 and TRBJ1-2; D remains ambiguous. This CDR3 has 11 amino acids. The V gene lost 4 bases and the J gene lost 3 bases, with 3 bases spanning the gap. CDR1 KGHSH and CDR2 LQKENI come from the germline V gene. DNA for the CDR3: TGTGCCAGCTCACAGGACTATGGCTACACCTTC. Amino acid sequence: CASSQDYGYTF.

In this sample, this clone turned up a few times. The J gene is TRBJ1-5, the V gene TRBV28, with D hard to call. Trimming took off 4 bases at V and 3 bases at J, with 22 bases between the two ends. Looked up from germline, CDR1 is MDHEN and CDR2 is SYDVKM. The CDR3 contains 18 residues. The CDR3 DNA follows: TGTGCCAGCAGTTCCAGGACGCGAGGCACGCGAAACAATCAGCCCCAGCATTTT. Protein product: CASSSRTRGTRNNQPQHF.

This clone was recorded once. V usage is TRBV19 and J usage is TRBJ2-3; 9 nucleotides match TRBD1. The ends lost 6 bases at V and 3 bases at J; junction bases unmatched: 4. This CDR3 region has 14 residues. The germline gives CDR1 LNHDA, CDR2 SQIVND (reference sequence). The CDR3 sequence: CASRGTGYTDTQYF. CDR3 sequence (DNA): TGTGCCAGTAGGGGGACAGGGTATACAGATACGCAGTATTTT.

The chain joins TRBV6-1 to TRBJ2-7, with D unresolved. The V and J ends lost 3 bases and 0 bases respectively, with 12 bases between them. The CDR3 is made up of 15 amino acids. CDR1 MNHNS and CDR2 SASEGT come from the germline V gene. The chain's CDR3 is CASSESSDGSYEQYF. CDR3 coding DNA: TGTGCCAGCAGTGAGTCTTCGGACGGCTCCTACGAGCAGTACTTC.

This chain joins TRBV4-2 and TRBJ1-2, with D perhaps matching TRBD1 (5 bases). Germline-derived CDR1 and CDR2 are LGHNA and YNFKEQ. Between the trimmed V and J ends, which lost 4 bases and 5 bases, there was a span of 17 bases. CDR3 length: 15 residues. The DNA for the CDR3 is TGTGCCAGCAGCCCCTCGGGGCAGATCCTTTATGGCTACACCTTC. Residues: CASSPSGQILYGYTF.

The genes are TRBV5-8 and TRBJ2-7, with TRBD1 identical over 7 bases. The CDR3 is made up of 17 amino acids. Germline assignment: CDR1 SGHTS and CDR2 YDEGEE. The trim removed 2 bases at V and 2 bases at J, leaving 13 bases unmatched. Here the CDR3 reads CASSLNRGAYFTYEQYF. The CDR3 DNA is TGTGCCAGCAGCTTAAACAGGGGCGCCTACTTCACCTACGAGCAGTACTTC.

The rearrangement uses TRBV3-1 (or the pseudogene TRBV3-2) and TRBJ2-1; D remains ambiguous. V lost 3 bases, J lost 7 bases, and 4 bases lay in between. The CDR3 is made up of 11 amino acids. Germline V gives CDR1 LGHDT, CDR2 YNNKEL (reference sequence). The CDR3 bases are TGTGCCAGCAGCCACAGGAATGAGCAGTTCTTC. Translation: CASSHRNEQFF.

V is TRBV4-1 and J is TRBJ2-5; TRBD2 might be the D (6 bases). From germline, CDR1 is MGHRA and CDR2 YSYEKL. V shed 4 bases and J shed 5 bases, with 17 bases lying between them. The CDR3 covers 15 residues. The CDR3 loop reads CASSLVGGDRETQYF. The CDR3 region has the DNA TGCGCCAGCAGCCTGGTTGGAGGGGATCGGGAGACCCAGTACTTC.

CDR3 in DNA: TGTGCCAGCAGCCAAGCCCCAGGGAACTACGAGCAGTACTTC. Its protein product is CASSQAPGNYEQYF. The rearrangement uses TRBV14 and TRBJ2-7, with D maybe TRBD1 (5 bases). The CDR3 totals 14 residues. CDR1 SGHDN and CDR2 FVKESK come from the germline V gene. Trimming stripped 1 base from V and 3 bases from J, with 10 bases between.

V is TRBV24-1 and J is TRBJ2-3, with a weak D call TRBD1 (5 bases). This CDR3 has 17 amino acids. Germline loops: CDR1 KGHDR, CDR2 SFDVKD. With 1 base removed from V and 4 bases from J, the gap between germline ends came to 17 bases. The CDR3 here is CATSDFRTQGRPDTQYF. CDR3 coding DNA: TGTGCCACCAGTGATTTTCGGACCCAGGGTCGGCCAGATACGCAGTATTTT.

The rearrangement uses TRBV28 and TRBJ1-4; weak D call: TRBD1 (6 bases). V was pared by 4 bases and J by 7 bases, with 16 bases between. Looked up from germline, CDR1 is MDHEN and CDR2 is SYDVKM. The CDR3 extends over 15 amino acids. The DNA of the CDR3 is TGTGCCAGCAGTTCAGGACAGTCGCCGGTTGAAAAACTGTTTTTT. Protein: CASSSGQSPVEKLFF.

The chain links TRBV3-1 (or the pseudogene TRBV3-2) to TRBJ2-7; TRBD1 might be the D (6 bases). This CDR3 contains 16 residues. Trimming left V 1 base short and J 3 bases short, with 16 bases between. Germline assignment: CDR1 LGHDT and CDR2 YNNKEL (reference sequence). CDR3 DNA sequence: TGTGCCAGCAGCCAAGTAGCTGCGGCAGGGGTCTACGAGCAGTACTTC. Protein sequence: CASSQVAAAGVYEQYF.

This chain joins TRBV24-1 and TRBJ1-5; D is unresolved. V gave up 3 bases and J gave up 7 bases, with 12 bases separating them. This CDR3 comprises 14 residues. Germline CDR1 and CDR2: KGHDR and SFDVKD. CDR3 in amino acids: CATSDASGSQPQHF. CDR3 DNA sequence: TGTGCCACCAGTGATGCCTCGGGTTCGCAGCCCCAGCATTTT.

The gene calls are TRBV5-6 and TRBJ1-4; D is unclear. Per germline, CDR1 SGHDT and CDR2 YYEEEE. The CDR3 is 15 residues long. V was clipped by 0 bases and J by 4 bases, with 10 bases between them. The CDR3 nucleotides read TGTGCCAGCAGCTTGGGGCGGCTGATTAATGAAAAACTGTTTTTT. It specifies CASSLGRLINEKLFF. Full variable domain (rest looked up from reference TRBV5-6 and TRBJ1-4): DAGVTQSPTHLIKTRGQQVTLRCSPKSGHDTVSWYQQALGQGPQFIFQYYEEEERQRGNFPDRFSGHQFPNYSSELNVNALLLGDSALYLCASSLGRLINEKLFFGSGTQLSVL.

This chain connects TRBV10-2 to TRBJ2-1; TRBD2 matches 9 bases. The junction had 7 bases not matched to a gene; V was cut back by 6 bases and J by 7 bases. Germline V gives CDR1 WSHSY, CDR2 SAAADI. The CDR3 spans 14 residues. Here the CDR3 DNA reads TGCGCCAGCAGAGGGCGGGGGGGTGTGAATGAGCAGTTCTTC. Translated: CASRGRGGVNEQFF.

CDR3 in amino acids: CASSPLGSQGYTEAFF. CDR3 DNA: TGTGCCAGCAGTCCACTCGGGTCACAAGGATACACTGAAGCTTTCTTT. The chain uses TRBV11-2 and TRBJ1-1; D remains ambiguous. Trimming cost V 6 bases and J 3 bases, with 20 bases left between them. The CDR3 has 16 residues. CDR1 is SGHAT, CDR2 FQNNGV, per germline.

Remarks on this clone: A read error may account for a junction end that differs from germline. The chain joins TRBV24-1 to TRBJ2-7; no clear D. The CDR3 is 13 amino acids. Germline CDR1 and CDR2: KGHDR and SFDVKD. The DNA of the CDR3 is TGTGCCACCAGTGACCTTACATCCGTCGAGTGGCACTTC. Its protein product is CATSDLTSVEWHF.

The chain links TRBV11-3 to TRBJ2-3, with TRBD2 matching 10 bases. The CDR3 has 16 amino acids. Germline V lookup: CDR1 SGHNT, CDR2 YENEEA. V lost 5 bases to trimming and J lost 3 bases; unmatched junction nucleotides: 8. CDR3 in DNA: TGTGCCAGCAGCCTCCGGGGTAGCGGGGGGACAGATACGCAGTATTTT. It encodes CASSLRGSGGTDTQYF.